These T cell receptor beta chains were read from a single sample in a study of shared clonotypes between healthy human individuals. The table came from immunoSEQ multiplex PCR; TCRdb's copy has only in-frame clones and leaves some out. This sample yields 2 million to 3 million clones, of which approximately 94% are seen a single time; 0.13% to 0.15% belongs to the top ten. The material sequenced was naive CD4+ T cells sorted from blood. The receptors here all came from a man aged 18 to 29 in good health. Each CDR3 is given with its conserved first and last residue. A D gene is named only where the DNA matches it firmly. Clone size is not always given. Where it is, it says once, few, many or a class for expanded clones.

V	D	size	J	DNA	CDR3
TRBV28	TRBD1	-	TRBJ1-1	TGTGCCAGCAGTTTTACACCGGGACAGTCGAACACTGAAGCTTTCTTT	CASSFTPGQSNTEAFF
TRBV11-2	TRBD1	-	TRBJ2-5	TGTGCCAGCAGCTTAGTGGGCAGGGGGCGGGGACAAGAGACCCAGTACTTC	CASSLVGRGRGQETQYF
TRBV11-3	TRBD1	-	TRBJ1-5	TGTGCCAGCAGGGATGACAGGGGAAGGTCCCCTAATCAGCCCCAGCATTTT	CASRDDRGRSPNQPQHF
TRBV6-1	TRBD1	-	TRBJ2-7	TGTGCCAGTTCGGACAGGGGGCCTTACGAGCAGTACTTC	CASSDRGPYEQYF
TRBV11-2	TRBD2	-	TRBJ2-2	TGTGCCAGCCTCTTGGGCGGGGGGGCCTTCGGGGAGCTGTTTTTT	CASLLGGGAFGELFF
TRBV11-1	-	once	TRBJ2-5	TGTGCCAGCAGCTTAGCGACATACCAAGAGACCCAGTACTTC	CASSLATYQETQYF
TRBV10-3	TRBD1	-	TRBJ1-2	TGTGCCACCAAAGAAACAGGGGAAAACTATGGCTACACCTTC	CATKETGENYGYTF
TRBV2	-	-	TRBJ2-5	TGTGCCAGCAGATCTTCAGGGTTAAAAGAGACCCAGTACTTC	CASRSSGLKETQYF
TRBV7-2	TRBD1	-	TRBJ2-4	TGTGCCAGCAGCCTATCGACAGGGGCCGTGTACAAAAACATTCAGTACTTC	CASSLSTGAVYKNIQYF
TRBV7-2	TRBD1	-	TRBJ2-5	TGTGCCAGCCGCTTGGCAGGGGGTCCTCAAGAGACCCAGTACTTC	CASRLAGGPQETQYF
TRBV7-2	-	-	TRBJ2-1	TGTGCCAGCAGCTTAGTTACAGGCCAACCGAATAATGAGCAGTTCTTC	CASSLVTGQPNNEQFF
TRBV6-4	-	-	TRBJ1-2	TGTGCCAGCAGTGACGGGGGGAATTATGGCTACACCTTC	CASSDGGNYGYTF
TRBV18	TRBD2	-	TRBJ2-3	TGTGCCAGCTCACCACCGGAGGGACTAGCGGCTAGCACAGATACGCAGTATTTT	CASSPPEGLAASTDTQYF
TRBV11-2	TRBD1	-	TRBJ1-1	TGTGCCAGCAGCCAAAGGGACAGGGGGCGCGACACTGAAGCTTTCTTT	CASSQRDRGRDTEAFF
TRBV5-4	-	once	TRBJ2-5	TGTGCCAGCAGCTTGAGTGGTAGACACAGCAAGGGGGAGACCCAGTACTTC	CASSLSGRHSKGETQYF
TRBV11-2	TRBD1	-	TRBJ2-7	TGTGCCAGCAGCACCGGGACAGGGGGCGTCGACGAGCAGTACTTC	CASSTGTGGVDEQYF
TRBV28	-	-	TRBJ1-5	TGTGCCAGCGACCCCTTTGGGGGCAATCAGCCCCAGCATTTT	CASDPFGGNQPQHF
TRBV9	-	-	TRBJ2-2	TGTGCCAGCAGCACCTCCACCGGGGAGCTGTTTTTT	CASSTSTGELFF
TRBV11-2	-	-	TRBJ2-1	TGTGCCAGCAGCCACCTTCTCGCCCCCCGGGGCAATGAGCAGTTCTTC	CASSHLLAPRGNEQFF
TRBV18	TRBD1	-	TRBJ2-1	TGTGCCAGCTCACTAACTGGTGGGGGACAGGGGGCAAATGAGCAGTTCTTC	CASSLTGGGQGANEQFF